The 25 T cell receptor beta chains listed next were all sequenced from one sample in a study of CD8+CD57+ T cells in acquired aplastic anemia. Patients who underwent sequencing had shown CD8+CD57+ cell expansion by flow cytometry. Both TCR beta VDJ combination and CDR3 sequence profiling were carried out. Genomic DNA was the template for this profiling. TCRdb fed the reads into MiXCR, producing one record per CDR3 protein. Seen here are roughly 180,000 distinct CDR3 sequences, approximately 48% observed once, and the top ten hold over 10%. Sequenced input: sorted CD4+, CD8+, or CD8+CD57+ T cells (not recorded which) from PBMCs. The receptors were sampled from a human donor with aplastic anemia.

This clonotype was seen many times. The gene calls are TRBV6-1 and TRBJ1-2, with 7 nucleotides matching TRBD1. The junction had 10 bases not matched to a gene; V was cut back by 5 bases and J by 4 bases. The CDR3 length is 15 residues. The germline V gene encodes CDR1 MNHNS and CDR2 SASEGT. The CDR3 sequence: CASSPRQGFAYGYTF. Here the CDR3 DNA reads TGTGCCAGCAGTCCCAGACAGGGCTTTGCCTATGGCTACACCTTC.

This clonotype was observed at least ten times. This chain links TRBV5-6 with TRBJ1-2; 8 bases agree with TRBD1. V lost 2 bases, J lost 3 bases, and 6 bases stayed unmatched. This CDR3 region has 15 residues. CDR1 and CDR2 from the germline V gene are SGHDT and YYEEEE. CDR3 nucleotides: TGTGCCAGCAGCTTTCAGGGGGCGCGGTACTATGGCTACACCTTC. Its protein product is CASSFQGARYYGYTF. Full variable domain (outside the CDR3, taken from reference TRBV5-6 and TRBJ1-2): DAGVTQSPTHLIKTRGQQVTLRCSPKSGHDTVSWYQQALGQGPQFIFQYYEEEERQRGNFPDRFSGHQFPNYSSELNVNALLLGDSALYLCASSFQGARYYGYTFGSGTRLTVV.

Only a few counts were recorded for this clonotype. The gene calls are TRBV3-1 and TRBJ2-5; TRBD2 matches at 8 bases. V shed 1 base and J 4 bases; nucleotides not matched to a gene: 2. Germline-derived CDR1 and CDR2 are LGHDT and YNNKEL (reference sequence). CDR3 length equals 14 residues. CDR3 region: CASSQAGGPETQYF. The CDR3 DNA sequence: TGTGCCAGCAGCCAAGCGGGGGGGCCAGAGACCCAGTACTTC.

This clonotype was detected a few times. The chain has TRBV20-1 and TRBJ1-5; 7 positions match TRBD1. Germline V gene data show CDR1 as DFQATT and CDR2 as SNEGSKA (reference sequence). Trimming at V came to 5 bases and at J to 4 bases, leaving 5 bases not matched to a gene. This CDR3 is 13 amino acids long. Here the CDR3 DNA reads TGCAGTGCTTCCGGGACAGTGAATCAGCCCCAGCATTTT. Translated, it gives CSASGTVNQPQHF.

The chain recombines TRBV5-1 with TRBJ1-4, with a tentative D call TRBD1 (6 bases). The germline V gene encodes CDR1 SGHRS and CDR2 YFSETQ. The CDR3 sequence is 15 residues long. The V end was cut by 3 bases, the J end by 8 bases, with 17 bases between. The CDR3 loop reads CASSSTGLLGEKLFF. DNA of the CDR3: TGCGCCAGCAGCTCCACAGGGTTATTAGGCGAAAAACTGTTTTTT.

This clonotype showed up many times. This chain joins TRBV9 and TRBJ2-2, with D uncertain. With 3 bases removed from V and 4 bases from J, the gap between germline ends came to 10 bases. Germline values: CDR1 SGDLS, CDR2 YYNGEE. This CDR3 region has 14 residues. The DNA of the CDR3 is TGTGCCAGCAGCGCCTCTCAATTCACCGGGGAGCTGTTTTTT. This translates into CASSASQFTGELFF.

This clonotype was observed at least ten times. The chain joins TRBV7-3 to TRBJ2-1; the D gene could be TRBD1 or TRBD2 (5 bases each). From germline, CDR1 is SGHTA and CDR2 FQGTGA. V dropped 2 bases and J dropped 2 bases, with 10 bases sitting between them. This CDR3 has 15 amino acids. DNA for the CDR3: TGTGCCAGCAGCTTACTGAGAGGGGCCTACAATGAGCAGTTCTTC. Translation: CASSLLRGAYNEQFF.

V and J are TRBV5-4 and TRBJ1-4, with D maybe TRBD1 (5 bases). V was trimmed by 4 bases and J by 1 base, leaving 11 bases between them. The CDR3 consists of 15 residues. Germline V gives CDR1 SGHNT, CDR2 YYREEE (reference sequence). CDR3 in DNA: TGTGCCAGCAGCCGGAGCGGGGGAACTAATGAAAAACTGTTTTTT. Translated, it gives CASSRSGGTNEKLFF.

This clonotype came up a few times. The V gene is TRBV25-1, the J gene TRBJ1-5; tentative D call: TRBD1 (6 bases). Trimming took off 1 base at V and 6 bases at J, with 10 bases between the two ends. Germline V gene lookup returns CDR1 MGHDK and CDR2 SYGVNS. CDR3 length equals 14 residues. CDR3: CASSESGAGQPQHF. DNA for the CDR3: TGTGCCAGCAGTGAATCGGGGGCGGGTCAGCCCCAGCATTTT.

The chain is built from TRBV6-1 and TRBJ1-3; 7 bases agree with TRBD1. Germline lookup yields CDR1 MNHNS and CDR2 SASEGT. J lost 1 base, V lost 6 bases, and 9 bases had no gene match. The CDR3 has 16 amino acids. In DNA form, the CDR3 reads TGTGCCAGCAGGGGAAGACAGGGATTTTCTGGAAACACCATATATTTT. It specifies CASRGRQGFSGNTIYF.

In its sample, this clonotype was seen many times. The chain uses TRBV11-3 and TRBJ2-7, with 8 bases aligning to TRBD1. The CDR3 is 15 residues long. Trimming cost V 5 bases and J 5 bases; bases outside gene matches: 11. From germline, CDR1 is SGHNT and CDR2 YENEEA. The CDR3 loop reads CASSTSGQDSNEQYF. The CDR3 DNA reads as TGTGCCAGCAGCACCTCGGGACAGGACTCTAACGAGCAGTACTTC.

This clonotype occurred once. The CDR3 loop reads CASSLLGTSEKLFF. In DNA, the CDR3 is TGTGCCAGCAGCTTACTAGGGACAAGCGAAAAACTGTTTTTT. The J gene is TRBJ1-4, the V gene TRBV11-2, with D possibly matching TRBD1 (6 bases). This CDR3 region has 14 residues. CDR1 SGHAT and CDR2 FQNNGV come from the germline V gene. V was cut by 2 bases and J by 8 bases, with 12 bases left in between.

About this clonotype itself: One end of the junction varies from germline; a read error may be responsible. J is TRBJ2-7 and V is TRBV9; D is possibly TRBD1 or TRBD2 (6 bases each). This CDR3 is 12 amino acids long. Germline lookup yields CDR1 SGDLS and CDR2 YYNGEE. DNA for the CDR3: TGCGCCAGCAGCGGCAGGGGAGGCGAGCAGTACTTC. This translates into CASSGRGGEQYF.

This clonotype was counted at least ten times. The V gene is TRBV20-1, the J gene TRBJ2-1, with TRBD2 matching 12 bases. J was trimmed by 8 bases and V by 4 bases; bases with no gene match: 6. The CDR3 sequence is 14 residues long. Germline values: CDR1 DFQATT, CDR2 SNEGSKA (reference sequence). The CDR3 protein is CSATPSGGAHEQFF. CDR3 nucleotides: TGCAGTGCTACCCCTAGCGGGGGGGCGCATGAGCAGTTCTTC.

V usage is TRBV18 and J usage is TRBJ2-7; 8 bases are a match to TRBD1. The CDR3 length is 13 residues. CDR1 and CDR2 (germline): KGHSH, LQKENI. With V trimmed by 4 bases and J by 6 bases, 5 bases remained unmatched. Here the CDR3 reads CASSLTQGAEQYF. CDR3 coding DNA: TGTGCCAGCTCACTTACTCAGGGGGCCGAGCAGTACTTC.

This sequence joins TRBV5-6 and TRBJ2-3, with TRBD2 matching 11 bases. Germline V gene lookup returns CDR1 SGHDT and CDR2 YYEEEE. J was trimmed by 6 bases and V by 0 bases; bases with no gene match: 6. The CDR3 covers 16 residues. The CDR3 DNA is TGTGCCAGCAGCTTGGCGGTAGCGGGAGGGGCGGATACGCAGTATTTT. Encoded protein: CASSLAVAGGADTQYF.

This clonotype was found many times. The chain recombines TRBV29-1 with TRBJ1-1; no clear D. CDR3 size: 14 residues. With 5 bases removed from V and 2 bases from J, the gap between germline ends came to 15 bases. Germline CDR1 reads SQVTM; CDR2 reads ANQGSEA. CDR3 amino acids: CSVRRGRTNTEAFF. DNA of the CDR3: TGCAGCGTTCGCCGCGGACGGACCAACACTGAAGCTTTCTTT.

The chain recombines TRBV15 with TRBJ2-7; no clear D. The germline V gene encodes CDR1 LNHNV and CDR2 YYDKDF (reference sequence). V lost 5 bases, J lost 1 base, and 9 bases lay in between. The CDR3 has 13 amino acids. CDR3 bases: TGTGCCACCAGCCCACGGGTTTCCTACGAGCAGTACTTC. Protein sequence: CATSPRVSYEQYF.

In the case of this clonotype: No conserved phenylalanine or tryptophan is present at the end of the CDR3, so a read error is the likely explanation. The chain recombines TRBV2 with TRBJ2-7, with 10 bases aligning to TRBD1. Germline V gives CDR1 SNHLY, CDR2 FYNNEI. CDR3 size: 15 residues. J was trimmed by 1 base and V by 6 bases; bases with no gene match: 6. DNA for the CDR3: TGTGCCAGCAGGTTCGGACAGGGGGGTTCCTACGAGCAGTACTCC. It codes for CASRFGQGGSYEQYS.

The J gene is TRBJ1-5, the V gene TRBV24-1, with a tentative D call TRBD1 (6 bases). The CDR3 consists of 13 residues. V lost 0 bases, J lost 7 bases, and 6 bases lay in between. CDR1 is KGHDR and CDR2 is SFDVKD in the germline V gene. The CDR3 DNA is TGTGCCACCAGTGATTTGAGGGGGCAGCCCCAGCATTTT. This translates into CATSDLRGQPQHF.

V and J are TRBV7-6 and TRBJ2-1; 7 nucleotides line up with TRBD2. V was clipped by 8 bases and J by 3 bases; unmatched bases: 7. The CDR3 is 14 residues long. The germline V gene encodes CDR1 SGHVS and CDR2 FNYEAQ. The CDR3 DNA follows: TGTGCCAGCCAAAGCCGGGACTACTACAATGAGCAGTTCTTC. It encodes CASQSRDYYNEQFF.

The sample holds many counts of this clonotype. The rearrangement uses TRBV9 and TRBJ1-1; D not certain. The CDR3 has 14 amino acids. V lost 0 bases to trimming and J lost 2 bases, with 8 bases between them. CDR1 is SGDLS and CDR2 is YYNGEE in the germline V gene. CDR3 residues: CASSVETGNTEAFF. DNA of the CDR3: TGTGCCAGCAGCGTAGAGACCGGAAACACTGAAGCTTTCTTT.

CDR3 DNA sequence: TGCGCCAGCAGTTACAGGAACACCGGGGAGCTGTTTTTT. This sequence encodes CASSYRNTGELFF. The chain couples TRBV5-1 to TRBJ2-2; D gene unclear. The CDR3 is 13 residues long. Germline V gives CDR1 SGHRS, CDR2 YFSETQ. V was shortened by 5 bases and J by 1 base, with 6 bases between the two germline ends.

This chain joins TRBV7-9 and TRBJ1-2; the D gene is possibly TRBD1 (5 bases). CDR1 is SEHNR and CDR2 is FQNEAQ in the germline V gene (reference sequence). The V end was cut by 2 bases, the J end by 8 bases, with 9 bases between. This CDR3 is built from 12 residues. The CDR3 region has the DNA TGTGCCAGCAGCTTACGGGGCGGAGGCTACACCTTC. Translated: CASSLRGGGYTF.

The table lists this clonotype with many counts. V usage is TRBV6-1 and J usage is TRBJ1-2; TRBD1 matches 7 bases. Germline assignment: CDR1 MNHNS and CDR2 SASEGT. The CDR3 loop spans 14 amino acids. Trimming removed 2 bases from V and 7 bases from J; junction bases left unmatched: 7. CDR3 in DNA: TGTGCCAGCAGTGAACACGACAGGGTCGGTGGCTACACCTTC. Residues: CASSEHDRVGGYTF.